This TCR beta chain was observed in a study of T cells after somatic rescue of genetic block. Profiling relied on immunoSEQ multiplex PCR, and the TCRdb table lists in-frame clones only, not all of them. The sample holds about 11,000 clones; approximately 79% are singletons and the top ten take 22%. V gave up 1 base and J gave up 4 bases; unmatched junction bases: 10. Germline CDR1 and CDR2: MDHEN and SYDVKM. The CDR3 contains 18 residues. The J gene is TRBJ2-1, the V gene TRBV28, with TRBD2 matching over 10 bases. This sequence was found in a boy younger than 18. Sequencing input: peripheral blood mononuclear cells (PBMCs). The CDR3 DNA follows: TGTGCCAGCAGTTTATTAGTCACTAGCGGGACCCAATACAATGAGCAGTTCTTC. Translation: CASSLLVTSGTQYNEQFF.